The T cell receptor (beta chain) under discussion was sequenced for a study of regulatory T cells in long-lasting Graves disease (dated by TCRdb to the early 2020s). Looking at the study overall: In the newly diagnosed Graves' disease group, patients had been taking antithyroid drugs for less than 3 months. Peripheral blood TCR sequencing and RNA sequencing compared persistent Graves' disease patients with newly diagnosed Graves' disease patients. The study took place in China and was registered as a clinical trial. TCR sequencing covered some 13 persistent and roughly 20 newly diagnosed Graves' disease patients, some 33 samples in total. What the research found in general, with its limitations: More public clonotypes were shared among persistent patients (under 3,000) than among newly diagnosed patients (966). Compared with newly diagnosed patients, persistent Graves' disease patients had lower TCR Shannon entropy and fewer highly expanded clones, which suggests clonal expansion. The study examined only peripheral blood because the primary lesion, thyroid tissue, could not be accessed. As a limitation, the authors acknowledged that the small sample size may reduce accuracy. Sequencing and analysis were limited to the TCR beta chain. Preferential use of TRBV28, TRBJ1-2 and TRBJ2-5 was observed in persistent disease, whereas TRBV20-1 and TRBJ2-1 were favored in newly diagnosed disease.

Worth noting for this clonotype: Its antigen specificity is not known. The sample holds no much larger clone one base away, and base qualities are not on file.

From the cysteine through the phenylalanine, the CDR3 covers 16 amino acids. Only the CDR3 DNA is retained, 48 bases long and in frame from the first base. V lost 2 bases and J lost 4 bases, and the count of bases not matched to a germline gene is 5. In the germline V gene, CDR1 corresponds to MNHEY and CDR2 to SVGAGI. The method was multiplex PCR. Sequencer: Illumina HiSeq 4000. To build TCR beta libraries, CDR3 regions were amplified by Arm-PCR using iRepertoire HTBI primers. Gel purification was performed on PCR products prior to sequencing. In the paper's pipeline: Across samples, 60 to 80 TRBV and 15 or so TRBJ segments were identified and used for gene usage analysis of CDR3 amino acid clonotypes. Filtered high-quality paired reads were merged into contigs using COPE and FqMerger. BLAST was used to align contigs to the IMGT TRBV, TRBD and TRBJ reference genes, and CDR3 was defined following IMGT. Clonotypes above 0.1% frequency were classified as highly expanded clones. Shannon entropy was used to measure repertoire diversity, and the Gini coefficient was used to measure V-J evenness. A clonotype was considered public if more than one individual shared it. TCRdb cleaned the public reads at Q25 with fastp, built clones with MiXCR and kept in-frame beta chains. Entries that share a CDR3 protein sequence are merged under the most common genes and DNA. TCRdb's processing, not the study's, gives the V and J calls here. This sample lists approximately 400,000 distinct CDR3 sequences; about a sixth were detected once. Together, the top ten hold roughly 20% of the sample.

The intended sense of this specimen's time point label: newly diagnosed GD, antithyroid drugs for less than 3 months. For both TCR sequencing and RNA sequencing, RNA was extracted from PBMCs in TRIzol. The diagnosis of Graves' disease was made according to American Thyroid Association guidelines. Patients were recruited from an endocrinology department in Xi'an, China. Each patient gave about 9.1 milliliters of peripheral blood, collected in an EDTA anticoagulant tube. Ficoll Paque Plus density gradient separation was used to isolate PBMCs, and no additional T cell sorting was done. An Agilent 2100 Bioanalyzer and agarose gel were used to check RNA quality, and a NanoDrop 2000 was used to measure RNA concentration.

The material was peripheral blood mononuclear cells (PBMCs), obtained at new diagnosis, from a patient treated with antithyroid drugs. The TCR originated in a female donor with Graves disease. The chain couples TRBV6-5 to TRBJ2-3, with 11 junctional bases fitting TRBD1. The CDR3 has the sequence CASSYPPGQGADTQYF. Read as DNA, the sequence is TGTGCCAGCAGTTACCCACCGGGACAGGGGGCAGATACGCAGTATTTT.